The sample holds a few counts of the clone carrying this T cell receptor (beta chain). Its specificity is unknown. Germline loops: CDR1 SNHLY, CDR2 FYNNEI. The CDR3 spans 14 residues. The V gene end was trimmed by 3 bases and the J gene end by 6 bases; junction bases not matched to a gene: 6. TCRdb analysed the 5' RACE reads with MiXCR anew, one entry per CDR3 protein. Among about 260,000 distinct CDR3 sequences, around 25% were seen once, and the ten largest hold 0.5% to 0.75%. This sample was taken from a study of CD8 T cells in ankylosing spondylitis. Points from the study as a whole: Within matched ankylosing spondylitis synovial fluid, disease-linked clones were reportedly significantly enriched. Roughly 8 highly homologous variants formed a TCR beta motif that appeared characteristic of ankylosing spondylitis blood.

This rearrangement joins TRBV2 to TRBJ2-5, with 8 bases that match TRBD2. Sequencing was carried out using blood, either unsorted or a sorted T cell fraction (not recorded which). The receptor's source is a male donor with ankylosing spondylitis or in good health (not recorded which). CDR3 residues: CASSDGGGRKTQYF. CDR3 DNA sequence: TGTGCCAGCAGTGACGGCGGGGGGCGAAAGACCCAGTACTTC.